This T cell receptor beta chain is from a study of blood T cell repertoires in COVID-19. Overall study context: The study drew acute and convalescent COVID-19 samples from the United States, Italy and Spain.

CDR1 is SGHTA and CDR2 is FQGNSA in the germline V gene. This CDR3 contains 16 residues. The V and J ends lost 2 bases and 6 bases respectively, with 19 bases between them. In the original processing: Reference gene primer amplification in the assay estimated nucleated cell counts. Only in-frame clones appear in the TCRdb table, and some are missing; sequencing was by immunoSEQ multiplex PCR. D and trimming come from the DNA, and the V and J calls and clone size come from that table. The sample has 40,000 or so clones, roughly 74% seen once. This chain uses TRBV7-2 with TRBJ1-1; perhaps TRBD1 as D (5 bases). The source is a man at least 80 years old with acute or convalescent COVID-19. Material: peripheral blood. CDR3 sequence reads: CASSLKGGQGFAEAFF. CDR3 nucleotide sequence: TGTGCCAGCAGCTTAAAGGGAGGGCAGGGATTCGCTGAAGCTTTCTTT.